The clone carrying this T cell receptor beta chain was found many times. The data derive from a study of low-dose radiotherapy and immunotherapy resistance in tumors. Covering alpha and beta chains, TRAV- and TRBV-specific primers were used for the first-strand cDNA. The TCRs were subjected to amplification over roughly 20 PCR cycles employing a constant-region primer in conjunction with a V-primer adapter. Using its own MiXCR run on the reads, TCRdb lists one record per CDR3 protein. The sample records some 100,000 distinct CDR3 sequences, less than 25% being singletons. Trimming stripped 6 bases from V and 8 bases from J, with 17 bases between. The germline V gene encodes CDR1 SGHNT and CDR2 YYREEE (reference sequence). The CDR3 runs to 14 residues. Regarding time point: after trial treatment. Treatment defined: LDRT plus nivolumab, ipilimumab, low-dose cyclophosphamide and aspirin (RACIN trial).

The V and J genes are TRBV5-4 and TRBJ1-4; TRBD1 is a possible D gene (6 bases). The sequencing used PBMCs, collected after low-dose radiotherapy plus immunotherapy. The clonotype was recovered from a female donor with ovarian cancer. The CDR3 coding sequence is TGTGCCAGCACCTTCAACAGGGACGGGGAAAAACTGTTTTTT. This encodes CASTFNRDGEKLFF.